Listed here are 20 T cell receptor beta chains from one sample, sequenced in a study of T cell responses to AZD1222 COVID-19 vaccine. The protocol was immunoSEQ multiplex PCR, while the TCRdb copy is restricted to in-frame clones and leaves out a portion. The table records some 89,000 clones, 70% to 90% of them present only once. Sequencing was performed on peripheral blood, taken on day 0 of MenACWY control vaccination. These receptor sequences come from an adult in good health.

The CDR3 DNA is TGTGCCAGCAGCCAATATGCAGTCAATCAGCCCCAGCATTTT. Translated, it gives CASSQYAVNQPQHF. This chain links TRBV16 with TRBJ1-5; D not resolved. V was clipped by 1 base and J by 3 bases, with 7 bases between them. The CDR3 extends over 14 amino acids. The germline gives CDR1 KGHSY, CDR2 FQNENV.

V usage is TRBV4-2 and J usage is TRBJ2-7; 13 bases agree with TRBD2. The CDR3 is made up of 16 amino acids. Germline V gives CDR1 LGHNA, CDR2 YNFKEQ. Losses at the gene ends were 4 bases for V and 3 bases for J; bases not matched to a gene: 6. CDR3 loop: CASSLGLAGADYEQYF. CDR3 DNA: TGTGCCAGCAGCCTAGGACTAGCGGGAGCCGACTACGAGCAGTACTTC.

V and J are TRBV15 and TRBJ2-3, with 9 bases aligning to TRBD2. The CDR3 totals 17 residues. Losses at the gene ends were 4 bases for V and 2 bases for J; bases not matched to a gene: 10. The germline gives CDR1 LNHNV, CDR2 YYDKDF (reference sequence). CDR3 protein: CATSIPASGILTDTQYF. As DNA, the CDR3 is TGTGCCACCAGCATCCCGGCTAGCGGGATTCTCACAGATACGCAGTATTTT.

The rearrangement uses TRBV28 and TRBJ2-5, with D tentatively TRBD1 or TRBD2 (6 bases each). This CDR3 spans 15 amino acids. Trimming removed 5 bases from V and 5 bases from J, with 18 bases in between. The germline CDR1 and CDR2 sequences are MDHEN and SYDVKM. The CDR3: CASSRTFRGRETQYF. DNA for the CDR3: TGTGCCAGCAGTCGGACGTTTAGGGGGAGGGAGACCCAGTACTTC.

This clone was recorded a few times. This rearrangement joins TRBV28 to TRBJ1-2; 11 bases match TRBD1. CDR3 length: 15 amino acids. The germline gives CDR1 MDHEN, CDR2 SYDVKM. V lost 4 bases to trimming and J lost 4 bases; unmatched junction nucleotides: 5. CDR3 nucleotides: TGTGCCAGCAGTTCCCCCGGGACAGGGGGCTATGGCTACACCTTC. This codes for CASSSPGTGGYGYTF.

The rearrangement joins TRBV9 to TRBJ2-1; no definite D call. This CDR3 comprises 12 residues. CDR1 and CDR2 from the germline V gene are SGDLS and YYNGEE. With 0 bases removed from V and 10 bases from J, the gap between germline ends came to 8 bases. The CDR3 DNA reads as TGTGCCAGCAGCGTAGTCGCCGGGGAGCAGTTCTTC. Protein sequence: CASSVVAGEQFF.

This chain links TRBV5-4 with TRBJ1-1, with TRBD1 matching over 9 bases. Germline CDR1 SGHNT, CDR2 YYREEE (reference sequence). The CDR3 extends over 15 amino acids. V was pared by 3 bases and J by 5 bases, with 8 bases of the junction left unmatched. The CDR3 DNA reads TGTGCCAGCAGCTCACGACAGGGGGTACGGACTGAAGCTTTCTTT. Translated: CASSSRQGVRTEAFF.

The chain combines TRBV7-9 with TRBJ2-5, with a tentative D call TRBD2 (6 bases). In germline, CDR1 is SEHNR, CDR2 FQNEAQ (reference sequence). Deletions cut 3 bases from V and 1 base from J, with 9 bases between. This CDR3 comprises 14 residues. CDR3: CASSFRGTQETQYF. CDR3 in DNA: TGTGCCAGCAGCTTCCGCGGGACCCAAGAGACCCAGTACTTC.

The chain combines TRBV2 with TRBJ1-3; D is ambiguous. This CDR3 region has 14 residues. Trimming took off 4 bases at V and 4 bases at J, with 11 bases between the two ends. Germline V gene data show CDR1 as SNHLY and CDR2 as FYNNEI. DNA of the CDR3: TGTGCCAGCAGTGGCCAGGTCCAAGGAAACACCATATATTTT. It codes for CASSGQVQGNTIYF.

The chain couples TRBV6-2 or TRBV6-3 to TRBJ1-2; TRBD1 aligns across 7 bases. Trimming took 2 bases from V and 4 from J; bases not matched to a gene: 7. The CDR3 is 15 amino acids. Germline V CDR1 and CDR2: MNHEY, SVGEGT. The CDR3 sequence is CASSYGRTGFYGYTF. The CDR3 DNA reads as TGTGCCAGCAGTTACGGGCGGACAGGATTCTATGGCTACACCTTC.

The J gene is TRBJ1-1, the V gene TRBV6-4; 7 bases align to TRBD1. V gave up 3 bases and J gave up 5 bases; unmatched junction bases: 3. The CDR3 extends over 13 amino acids. In germline, CDR1 is MRHNA, CDR2 SNTAGT. The CDR3 sequence: CASSEQGSTEAFF. In DNA form, the CDR3 reads TGTGCCAGCAGTGAACAGGGGTCGACTGAAGCTTTCTTT.

The V gene is TRBV5-4, the J gene TRBJ2-3; 13 positions match TRBD2. Per germline, CDR1 SGHNT and CDR2 YYREEE (reference sequence). Germline trimming cut 4 bases from V and 9 bases from J; bases unmatched to any gene: 14. The CDR3 has 17 residues. For the CDR3, the DNA is TGTGCCAGCAGCCCGGCTTTTCGAGGGACTAGCGGGAACACGCAGTATTTT. Protein: CASSPAFRGTSGNTQYF.

V is TRBV18 and J is TRBJ1-1; D is possibly TRBD1 (6 bases). V gave up 6 bases and J gave up 1 base, with 9 bases separating them. The CDR3 consists of 13 residues. CDR1 is KGHSH and CDR2 is LQKENI in the germline V gene. CDR3 sequence: CASSADRNTEAFF. The DNA for the CDR3 is TGTGCCAGCTCCGCGGACAGGAACACTGAAGCTTTCTTT.

This chain links TRBV27 with TRBJ2-7; D perhaps matches TRBD2 (6 bases). This CDR3 has 14 amino acids. Germline V gene data show CDR1 as MNHEY and CDR2 as SMNVEV (reference sequence). The V end lost 2 bases, the J end lost 1 base, and 9 bases lay between the germline ends. In nucleotides, the CDR3 is TGTGCCAGCAGTTTAATGACTAGTTCCTACGAGCAGTACTTC. Protein product: CASSLMTSSYEQYF.

The rearrangement joins TRBV28 to TRBJ1-5, with D maybe TRBD1 (5 bases). The CDR3 is 11 residues long. CDR1 is MDHEN, CDR2 SYDVKM, per germline. The V end was cut by 6 bases, the J end by 7 bases, with 7 bases between. CDR3 in amino acids: CASRGTQPQHF. CDR3 sequence (DNA): TGTGCCAGCAGGGGGACCCAGCCCCAGCATTTT.

CDR3 region: CASSLSGTANEKLFF. DNA of the CDR3: TGTGCCAGCAGTCTGTCTGGGACTGCAAATGAAAAACTGTTTTTT. The chain combines TRBV28 with TRBJ1-4, with D possibly being TRBD1 (5 bases). The CDR3 contains 15 residues. Germline V lookup: CDR1 MDHEN, CDR2 SYDVKM. Trimming took off 5 bases at V and 5 bases at J, with 15 bases between the two ends.

The genes are TRBV9 and TRBJ2-1; D is ambiguous. The CDR3 spans 15 residues. Trimming pared 0 bases from V and 0 bases from J, leaving 7 bases between. CDR1 is SGDLS, CDR2 YYNGEE, per germline. The CDR3 coding sequence is TGTGCCAGCAGCGTAGACTTGAACTCCTACAATGAGCAGTTCTTC. Protein sequence: CASSVDLNSYNEQFF.

In this sample, this clone turned up a few times. The chain is built from TRBV28 and TRBJ1-5; D remains unclear. V was shortened by 2 bases and J by 7 bases, with 9 bases between the two germline ends. The CDR3 contains 13 residues. In germline, CDR1 is MDHEN, CDR2 SYDVKM. The CDR3 loop is CASSLLLGQPQHF. Here the CDR3 DNA reads TGTGCCAGCAGTTTACTACTGGGGCAGCCCCAGCATTTT. Together with reference TRBV28 and TRBJ1-5, the CDR3 gives the full variable domain: DVKVTQSSRYLVKRTGEKVFLECVQDMDHENMFWYRQDPGLGLRLIYFSYDVKMKEKGDIPEGYSVSREKKERFSLILESASTNQTSMYLCASSLLLGQPQHFGDGTRLSIL.

The V and J genes are TRBV5-5 and TRBJ1-6; D is perhaps TRBD1 (5 bases). CDR3 size: 15 residues. CDR1 and CDR2 (germline): SGHKS, YYEKEE (reference sequence). The ends were cut back, 4 bases at V and 7 bases at J, with 15 bases in the middle. This chain's CDR3 is CASSTVPTANSPLHF. The CDR3 nucleotides read TGTGCCAGCAGCACGGTCCCGACAGCGAATTCACCCCTCCACTTT.

This chain links TRBV6-5 with TRBJ1-3, with D maybe TRBD1 (5 bases). The CDR3 sequence is 14 residues long. Germline V gene data show CDR1 as MNHEY and CDR2 as SVGAGI. V dropped 6 bases and J dropped 3 bases, with 12 bases sitting between them. CDR3 amino acids: CASSNRDFGNTIYF. The DNA of the CDR3 is TGTGCCAGCAGCAACCGGGACTTTGGAAACACCATATATTTT.